A selection of T cell receptor beta chains follows, all from one sample in a study of blood T cell repertoires in COVID-19. Clones were read by immunoSEQ multiplex PCR, and TCRdb kept only the in-frame ones, dropping some. Of hundreds of thousands of clones listed, approximately 90% were seen once; the top ten hold approximately 4%. Sequencing was done on a sample of peripheral blood. All receptors come from a woman in her fifties or sixties with active or convalescent COVID-19. Both conserved end residues are part of each CDR3. A D gene is named only where the DNA matches it firmly. The size of a clone is reported for some rows only, either as once, few or many, or as a class for expanded clones.

clone size | J gene | V gene | D gene | CDR3 protein | CDR3 DNA
NA | TRBJ1-1 | TRBV4-1 | TRBD1 | CATRGQGGTEAFF | TGCGCCACCAGGGGGCAGGGGGGAACTGAAGCTTTCTTT
NA | TRBJ1-2 | TRBV15 | NA | CATSLGRDFYGYTF | TGTGCCACCAGCTTAGGCAGGGATTTCTATGGCTACACCTTC
NA | TRBJ1-1 | TRBV7-2 | NA | CASSLGRLQGTEAFF | TGTGCCAGCAGCTTAGGAAGACTACAGGGCACTGAAGCTTTCTTT
NA | TRBJ1-2 | TRBV7-9 | NA | CASSLGAGQAYGYTF | TGTGCCAGCAGCTTAGGGGCAGGGCAGGCGTATGGCTACACCTTC
once | TRBJ2-1 | TRBV15 | TRBD1 | CATSRGQGYSDEQFF | TGTGCCACCAGCAGAGGACAGGGGTATTCGGATGAGCAGTTCTTC
NA | TRBJ2-7 | TRBV27 | NA | CASSPSSPLAEQYF | TGTGCCAGCAGTCCGTCTAGCCCGCTGGCCGAGCAGTACTTC
NA | TRBJ1-1 | TRBV7-3 | TRBD1 | CASSSTGGALEAFF | TGTGCCAGCAGCTCCACAGGGGGCGCGTTGGAAGCTTTCTTT
NA | TRBJ1-2 | TRBV18 | NA | CASSPGEGDYGYTF | TGTGCCAGCTCACCCGGGGAGGGGGACTATGGCTACACCTTC
NA | TRBJ2-3 | TRBV14 | NA | CASSREFTQYF | TGTGCCAGCAGCCGGGAGTTTACGCAGTATTTT
NA | TRBJ2-1 | TRBV27 | TRBD2 | CASSGLAGGSSYNEQFF | TGTGCCAGCAGCGGACTAGCGGGGGGGAGCTCCTACAATGAGCAGTTCTTC
NA | TRBJ2-1 | TRBV5-1 | NA | CASSYRQTSSYNEQFF | TGCGCCAGCAGCTACAGACAGACAAGCTCCTACAATGAGCAGTTCTTC
NA | TRBJ2-1 | TRBV11-2 | NA | CASSAQGWEQFF | TGTGCCAGCAGCGCACAGGGATGGGAGCAGTTCTTC
NA | TRBJ1-1 | TRBV18 | NA | CASSRQVSASRSDTEAFF | TGTGCCAGCTCAAGACAGGTTTCAGCCTCTAGATCCGACACTGAAGCTTTCTTT
NA | TRBJ2-1 | TRBV23-1 | NA | CASSQSRNLSRGHFAYNEQFF | TGCGCCAGCAGTCAATCTAGAAACCTCTCCAGGGGCCACTTTGCCTACAATGAGCAGTTCTTC
NA | TRBJ2-7 | TRBV9 | TRBD2 | CASSPGLAGSYEQYF | TGTGCCAGCAGCCCTGGACTAGCGGGGTCCTACGAGCAGTACTTC
NA | TRBJ2-2 | TRBV5-1 | TRBD2 | CASSSQSGGNTGELFF | TGCGCCAGCAGCTCCCAGAGCGGGGGGAACACCGGGGAGCTGTTTTTT
NA | TRBJ1-2 | TRBV28 | NA | CASSLQGQHGYTF | TGTGCCAGCAGTTTACAGGGGCAGCATGGCTACACCTTC
NA | TRBJ2-7 | TRBV18 | TRBD1 | CASSQTRDRTYEQYF | TGTGCCAGCTCACAGACCCGGGACAGGACCTACGAGCAGTACTTC
NA | TRBJ2-3 | TRBV5-1 | TRBD2 | CASSSGTSGSTDTQYF | TGCGCCAGCAGCTCGGGGACTAGCGGGAGCACAGATACGCAGTATTTT